A single sample is the source of the 6 T cell receptor beta chains below, sequenced in a study of early T cells in non-severe SARS-CoV-2 infection (dated by TCRdb to the early 2020s). Library preparation employed 5' RACE. The listed sequencing device is NextSeq 500. Using fastp at Q25 and MiXCR, TCRdb reprocessed the public reads and kept productive beta chains. Rows with a matching CDR3 protein are joined into one entry that keeps the most common DNA and genes. This sample comprises around 48,000 distinct CDR3 sequences, around 14% of them detected only once. The top ten hold roughly a tenth of the sample. The sample was whole blood. Receptors originate from an adult who was a healthcare worker with PCR-confirmed SARS-CoV-2 infection or an uninfected control (not recorded which).

In this sample, this clonotype turned up many times. The V and J genes are TRBV29-1 and TRBJ2-5, with 8 bases that match TRBD2. Germline V lookup: CDR1 SQVTM, CDR2 ANQGSEA. Germline trimming cut 3 bases from V and 5 bases from J; bases unmatched to any gene: 8. The CDR3 runs to 14 residues. CDR3 DNA: TGCAGCGTTGAGGATAGCGGGGAGCCGGAGACCCAGTACTTC. Translation gives CSVEDSGEPETQYF.

The chain has TRBV29-1 and TRBJ2-1; D ambiguous. The CDR3 covers 14 residues. Germline CDR1 reads SQVTM; CDR2 reads ANQGSEA. The V end lost 7 bases, the J end lost 2 bases, and 15 bases lay between the germline ends. This CDR3 is CSAGVRMAYNEQFF. The CDR3 DNA follows: TGCAGCGCTGGGGTACGTATGGCCTACAATGAGCAGTTCTTC.

This clonotype was seen many times. The chain joins TRBV24-1 to TRBJ2-3; 7 nucleotides match TRBD1. V dropped 4 bases and J dropped 1; count of bases not matched to a gene: 4. Germline V gives CDR1 KGHDR, CDR2 SFDVKD. This CDR3 has 15 residues. The CDR3 bases are TGTGCCACCAGTGACCCCGGACAGGGCACAGATACGCAGTATTTT. As protein: CATSDPGQGTDTQYF.

The CDR3 DNA sequence: TGCAGCGCGACTAGCAGAGACACCGGGGAGCTGTTTTTT. It specifies CSATSRDTGELFF. The rearrangement joins TRBV29-1 to TRBJ2-2; 7 bases agree with TRBD2. The germline gives CDR1 SQVTM, CDR2 ANQGSEA. Germline trimming cut 7 bases from V and 3 bases from J; bases unmatched to any gene: 5. This CDR3 contains 13 residues.

This clonotype was detected ten times or more. The V and J genes are TRBV27 and TRBJ1-1, with D uncertain. The V gene's germline CDR1 is MNHEY and CDR2 SMNVEV (reference sequence). This CDR3 is 14 amino acids long. The V end lost 6 bases, the J end lost 4 bases, and 15 bases lay between the germline ends. The CDR3 is CASRLGRSGTEAFF. CDR3 in DNA: TGTGCCAGCAGATTAGGACGGAGCGGCACTGAAGCTTTCTTT.

The V call is TRBV7-2, the J call TRBJ2-3, with D perhaps matching TRBD2 (6 bases). This CDR3 region has 15 residues. V lost 1 base and J lost 2, with 10 bases in between. In germline, CDR1 is SGHTA, CDR2 FQGNSA. This CDR3 reads CASSLVGGPTDTQYF. The CDR3 nucleotides are TGTGCCAGCAGCTTAGTGGGGGGTCCCACAGATACGCAGTATTTT.